Each of the 18 T cell receptor beta chains below was sequenced from the same sample in a study of low-dose radiotherapy and immunotherapy resistance in tumors. With TRAV- and TRBV-specific primers, first-strand cDNA was made, covering the alpha and beta chains. TCR amplification involved 20 to 25 PCR cycles with a constant-region primer and V-primer adapter. TCRdb recomputed calls from the reads with MiXCR, one row per CDR3 protein. Of under 75,000 distinct CDR3 sequences in the sample, 23% are singletons; the top ten hold 6.5% to 7%. Described time point: after trial treatment. The treatment here: LDRT plus nivolumab, ipilimumab, low-dose cyclophosphamide and aspirin (RACIN trial). The sequences come from PBMCs, collected after low-dose radiotherapy plus immunotherapy. These TCRs come from a male donor with prostate cancer.

This chain joins TRBV20-1 and TRBJ2-5; TRBD2 matches at 9 bases. J gave up 0 bases and V 5 bases, and 10 bases lay outside the gene matches. Germline V lookup: CDR1 DFQATT, CDR2 SNEGSKA (reference sequence). The CDR3 loop spans 16 amino acids. DNA of the CDR3: TGCAGTGCTCGCATTGGACTAGCGCAAAACCAAGAGACCCAGTACTTC. This gives the protein CSARIGLAQNQETQYF.

Regarding this clonotype: Given a far larger clone just one base away, this is likely a sequencing read error. The chain employs TRBV11-2 and TRBJ2-5, with D maybe TRBD2 (6 bases). V gave up 0 bases and J gave up 11 bases, with 16 bases separating them. Germline CDR1 is SGHAT and CDR2 is FQNNGV. The CDR3 is 14 residues long. CDR3 nucleotides: TGTGCCAGCAGCTTAGAAGCGGGTTACAGTGAGCAGTACTTC. Encoded protein: CASSLEAGYSEQYF.

This clonotype appeared many times. The CDR3 region has the DNA TGTGCCAGCAGCGCCAGGGGCGGGAGCCACGAGCAGTACTTC. Translation gives CASSARGGSHEQYF. This rearrangement joins TRBV6-5 to TRBJ2-7, with D possibly being TRBD2 (7 bases). From germline, CDR1 is MNHEY and CDR2 SVGAGI. Trimming shortened V by 6 bases and J by 5 bases, and 17 bases separated the two germline ends. This CDR3 region has 14 residues.

Only one count was recorded for this clonotype. This probably arose from a read error, given a far larger clone one base away. The chain couples TRBV6-5 to TRBJ1-5, with D maybe TRBD1 (5 bases). This CDR3 has 13 amino acids. Germline V gives CDR1 MNHEY, CDR2 SVGAGI. The CDR3 sequence: CATREVHNKPQHF. The DNA for the CDR3 is TGTGCCACCAGGGAGGTACACAATAAGCCCCAGCATTTT.

This clonotype was picked up many times. J is TRBJ2-5 and V is TRBV6-2 or TRBV6-3, with TRBD1 identical over 10 bases. The V gene end was trimmed by 6 bases and the J gene end by 9 bases; junction bases not matched to a gene: 7. CDR1 is MNHEY, CDR2 SVGEGT, per germline. CDR3 length equals 13 residues. CDR3 coding DNA: TGTGCCAGCAGCTCGGACAGGGGGGGCTCCCAGTACTTC. Its translation: CASSSDRGGSQYF.

This chain joins TRBV5-1 and TRBJ1-1, with a tentative D call TRBD1 (5 bases). This CDR3 is built from 15 residues. The V end lost 4 bases, the J end lost 1 base, and 14 bases lay between the germline ends. Germline V gene data show CDR1 as SGHRS and CDR2 as YFSETQ. The CDR3, as DNA: TGCGCCAGCAGCCTCGACGGGGGAACGAACACTGAAGCTTTCTTT. Protein sequence: CASSLDGGTNTEAFF.

This clonotype was recorded many times. The genes are TRBV6-2 or TRBV6-3 and TRBJ2-7, with TRBD2 matching over 15 bases. CDR1 and CDR2 from the germline V gene are MNHEY and SVGEGT. This CDR3 comprises 20 residues. Losses at the gene ends were 5 bases for V and 0 bases for J; bases not matched to a gene: 14. CDR3: CASSERTSGRVLGSSYEQYF. The CDR3 DNA follows: TGTGCCAGCAGTGAAAGGACTAGCGGGAGGGTCTTAGGTTCCTCCTACGAGCAGTACTTC.

This clonotype was observed many times. The chain recombines TRBV4-1 with TRBJ1-1; TRBD1 matches 7 bases. The germline gives CDR1 MGHRA, CDR2 YSYEKL. The CDR3 runs 16 residues. With 0 bases clipped from V and 5 bases from J, the junction kept 9 bases outside the gene matches. DNA of the CDR3: TGCGCCAGCAGCCAAGATGTTGCAGGGGGGGGGACTGAAGCTTTCTTT. It is translated as CASSQDVAGGGTEAFF.

This sequence joins TRBV2 and TRBJ1-1; D gene unclear. Trimming took 6 bases from V and 4 from J, leaving 9 bases between them. This CDR3 comprises 12 residues. CDR1 and CDR2 from the germline V gene are SNHLY and FYNNEI. The CDR3 DNA is TGTGCCAGCAGCGCCGATTGCACTGAAGCTTTCTTT. Amino acids: CASSADCTEAFF.

This clonotype was counted a few times. V is TRBV5-1 and J is TRBJ2-5, with TRBD2 identical over 9 bases. The CDR3 loop spans 14 amino acids. Looked up from germline, CDR1 is SGHRS and CDR2 is YFSETQ. The V and J ends lost 0 bases and 4 bases, in that order; junction bases with no gene match: 1. This chain's CDR3 is CASSLGLAAETQYF. The CDR3 bases are TGCGCCAGCAGCTTGGGACTAGCGGCAGAGACCCAGTACTTC.

This clonotype was seen repeatedly, ten times or more. The chain combines TRBV5-1 with TRBJ2-2, with TRBD2 identical over 7 bases. CDR1 SGHRS and CDR2 YFSETQ come from the germline V gene. The CDR3 is made up of 18 amino acids. The junction had 16 bases not matched to a gene; V was cut back by 4 bases and J by 4 bases. CDR3 loop: CASSPQYQAGSFTGELFF. Here the CDR3 DNA reads TGCGCCAGCAGCCCACAGTATCAAGCGGGGTCGTTCACCGGGGAGCTGTTTTTT.

This clonotype was counted ten times or more. The chain is built from TRBV2 and TRBJ2-5; D is undetermined. CDR1 and CDR2 (germline): SNHLY, FYNNEI. The CDR3 is made up of 10 amino acids. The V end was cut by 6 bases, the J end by 5 bases, with 4 bases between. In nucleotides, the CDR3 is TGTGCCAGCAGGTGGGAGACCCAGTACTTC. Translation gives CASRWETQYF.

This clonotype has a count of ten or more. The chain joins TRBV5-5 to TRBJ1-1; 9 positions agree with TRBD1. V dropped 4 bases and J dropped 5; count of bases not matched to a gene: 15. Germline V gene sequence: CDR1 SGHKS, CDR2 YYEKEE (reference sequence). The CDR3 is 17 residues long. CDR3: CASSTPTFTGGFTEAFF. CDR3 nucleotides: TGTGCCAGCAGCACGCCGACGTTCACAGGGGGCTTTACTGAAGCTTTCTTT. The full variable domain, rest sourced from reference TRBV5-5 and TRBJ1-1, is DAGVTQSPTHLIKTRGQQVTLRCSPISGHKSVSWYQQVLGQGPQFIFQYYEKEERGRGNFPDRFSARQFPNYSSELNVNALLLGDSALYLCASSTPTFTGGFTEAFFGQGTRLTVV.

The table lists this clonotype with many counts. The chain joins TRBV30 to TRBJ2-1, with 8 bases identical to TRBD2. The ends lost 7 bases at V and 4 bases at J; junction bases unmatched: 12. Germline lookup yields CDR1 GTSNPN and CDR2 SVGIG (reference sequence). The CDR3 is 15 amino acids. In DNA, the CDR3 is TGTGCCTATAGACCCTTAGCGGGATCGTACAATGAGCAGTTCTTC. Translated: CAYRPLAGSYNEQFF. The whole variable domain, filled in from reference TRBV30 and TRBJ2-1, reads SQTIHQWPATLVQPVGSPLSLECTVEGTSNPNLYWYRQAAGRGLQLLFYSVGIGQISSEVPQNLSASRPQDRQFILSSKKLLLSDSGFYLCAYRPLAGSYNEQFFGPGTRLTVL.

About this clonotype: The junction departs from the called germline gene at one end, perhaps through a read error. The rearrangement uses TRBV20-1 and TRBJ2-5, with D hard to call. The CDR3 contains 14 residues. Per the germline V gene, CDR1 is DFQATT and CDR2 is SNEGSKA (reference sequence). The CDR3 sequence is CSVRVDVHGETQYF. CDR3 nucleotide sequence: TGCAGTGTTAGAGTGGACGTACACGGAGAGACCCAGTACTTC.

The genes are TRBV27 and TRBJ2-3, with 9 bases aligning to TRBD1. This CDR3 has 15 amino acids. V lost 5 bases to trimming and J lost 6 bases; unmatched junction nucleotides: 9. Germline CDR1 reads MNHEY; CDR2 reads SMNVEV (reference sequence). The CDR3 is CASSLIGQGSDTQYF. DNA for the CDR3: TGTGCCAGCAGTCTGATAGGACAGGGGTCCGATACGCAGTATTTT.

A remark on this clonotype: A far larger clone is off by one base, so a read error is likely. This chain connects TRBV28 to TRBJ2-5; 10 nucleotides match TRBD2. V lost 7 bases to trimming and J lost 11 bases; unmatched junction nucleotides: 25. This CDR3 region has 18 residues. Per the germline V gene, CDR1 is MDHEN and CDR2 is SYDVKM. CDR3 sequence (DNA): TGTGCCAGCACACGGTTTCCTAACCCCAGCGGGAGGGCCAGAGAGCAGTACTTC. It encodes CASTRFPNPSGRAREQYF.

In its sample, this clonotype was seen many times. This chain uses TRBV4-2 with TRBJ2-5; 14 positions match TRBD2. Germline V gene data show CDR1 as LGHNA and CDR2 as YNFKEQ. The CDR3 runs 17 residues. V lost 4 bases to trimming and J lost 2 bases; unmatched junction nucleotides: 6. CDR3 in DNA: TGTGCCAGCAGCCTAACGGGGACTAGCGGGGGACAAGAGACCCAGTACTTC. As protein: CASSLTGTSGGQETQYF.